The clone carrying this T cell receptor beta chain was detected ten times or more. No antigen is known for it. Starting from around 510 ng of total RNA, TCR beta cDNA was produced with a primer in the constant region. ARM-PCR was slightly modified, and three nested multiplex PCR rounds with it gave rise to the TCR beta libraries. The first two PCR rounds, nine to ten cycles each, used TRBV1-TRBV30 forward primers and a C-beta reverse primer. MiXCR, applied by TCRdb to the multiplex PCR reads, yields one record per CDR3 protein. The sample has roughly 120,000 distinct CDR3 sequences; roughly three fifths are singletons. Co-extracted RNA and DNA came from approximately 20-30 mg of unsorted bulk tissue. Five separate regions were sampled from each tumor. Every tumor sample held more than 75% viable tumor cells. The data stem from a study of tumor-infiltrating lymphocytes in primary liver carcinoma. Regarding the study as a whole: Merely about 7-25% of top clones occurred in all five tumor regions. Tumors carried a top-250-clone fraction significantly exceeding that of blood (p = 0.039).

CDR1 and CDR2 from the germline V gene are MNHNS and SASEGT. Trimming removed 6 bases at V and 8 bases at J, with 19 bases between. The CDR3 length is 14 residues. The clonotype originates from a woman between 55 and 75 years old with primary liver carcinoma and hepatitis B virus infection. The sample consisted of liver tumor tissue from sampling region 1. Specified subset: tumor region T1, superior pole. The chain has TRBV6-1 and TRBJ1-2; D is possibly TRBD1 (6 bases). The CDR3 DNA follows: TGTGCCAGCAGGCTACAGGGAGAGGTTCGCGGCTACACCTTC. It is translated as CASRLQGEVRGYTF.